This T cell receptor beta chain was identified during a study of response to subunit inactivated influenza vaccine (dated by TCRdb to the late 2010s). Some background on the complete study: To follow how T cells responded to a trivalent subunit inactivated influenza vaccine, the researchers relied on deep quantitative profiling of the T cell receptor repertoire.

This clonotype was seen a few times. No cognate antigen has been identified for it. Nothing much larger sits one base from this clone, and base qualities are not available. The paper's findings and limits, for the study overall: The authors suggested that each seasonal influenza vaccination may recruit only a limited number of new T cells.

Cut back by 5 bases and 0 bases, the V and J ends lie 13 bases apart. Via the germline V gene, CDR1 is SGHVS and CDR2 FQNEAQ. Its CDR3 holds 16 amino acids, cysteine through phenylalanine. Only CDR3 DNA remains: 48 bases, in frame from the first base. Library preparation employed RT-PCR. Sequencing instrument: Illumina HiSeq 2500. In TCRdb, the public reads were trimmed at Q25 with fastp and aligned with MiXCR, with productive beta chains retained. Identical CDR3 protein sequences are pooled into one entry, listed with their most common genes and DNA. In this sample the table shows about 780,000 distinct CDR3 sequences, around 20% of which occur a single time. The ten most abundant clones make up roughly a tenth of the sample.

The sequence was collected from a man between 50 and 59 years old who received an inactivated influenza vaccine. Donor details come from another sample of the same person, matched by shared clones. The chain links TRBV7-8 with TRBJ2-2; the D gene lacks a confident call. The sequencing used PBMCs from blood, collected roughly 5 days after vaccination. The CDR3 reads CASSLLGEANTGELFF. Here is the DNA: TGTGCCAGCAGCCTCCTCGGCGAGGCGAACACCGGGGAGCTGTTTTTT.